The 30 T cell receptor beta chains presented below share a single source sample, sequenced in a study of cytomegalovirus exposure and HLA in healthy donors. Primers: 60 Vbeta forward and 13 Jbeta reverse. Using immunoSEQ multiplex PCR, the repertoire was profiled, and TCRdb retains in-frame clones only, with some absent. The repertoire includes roughly 200,000 clones, around 83% of them detected once, and about 3% sits in the top ten. What was sequenced was PBMCs. The origin of the receptors is a middle-aged woman in good health and CMV-seronegative.

This clone has more than one count but fewer than ten. CDR3 amino acids: CASSLPLNTEAFF. The CDR3 DNA reads as TGTGCCAGCAGTTTACCCTTGAACACTGAAGCTTTCTTT. The V and J genes are TRBV28 and TRBJ1-1; no clear D gene. This CDR3 has 13 amino acids. Germline CDR1 and CDR2: MDHEN and SYDVKM. V gave up 2 bases and J gave up 0 bases, with 4 bases separating them.

This clone was seen just once. The chain uses TRBV12-5 and TRBJ2-3; possible D gene TRBD1, 6 bases. V gave up 5 bases and J gave up 4 bases, with 13 bases separating them. Germline V gene sequence: CDR1 LGHNT, CDR2 FRNRAP. The CDR3 sequence is 14 residues long. CDR3 sequence (DNA): TGTGCTAGTGGTCCAGGGGCATACGCAGATACGCAGTATTTT. Its protein product is CASGPGAYADTQYF.

The chain joins TRBV15 to TRBJ1-6; D gene ambiguous. Deletions cut 0 bases from V and 9 bases from J, with 12 bases between. The CDR3 loop spans 15 amino acids. Germline-derived CDR1 and CDR2 are LNHNV and YYDKDF (reference sequence). The CDR3 spells CATSRDSEGFSPLHF. In DNA, the CDR3 is TGTGCCACCAGCAGAGATTCGGAGGGCTTTTCACCCCTCCACTTT.

CDR3 nucleotides: TGTGCCAGTAGTACAATGAACACCGGGGAGCTGTTTTTT. Residues: CASSTMNTGELFF. The chain employs TRBV19 and TRBJ2-2; D is unresolved. The CDR3 has 13 residues. Germline values: CDR1 LNHDA, CDR2 SQIVND (reference sequence). The V end lost 4 bases, the J end lost 1 base, and 4 bases lay between the germline ends.

This sequence joins TRBV18 and TRBJ1-2; possible D gene TRBD1, 6 bases. Germline CDR1 and CDR2: KGHSH and LQKENI. This CDR3 spans 16 amino acids. Deletions cut 2 bases from V and 0 bases from J, with 13 bases between. CDR3 sequence reads: CASSPKETGTNYGYTF. CDR3 DNA: TGTGCCAGCTCACCAAAAGAGACAGGAACTAACTATGGCTACACCTTC. Full variable domain (missing parts from reference TRBV18 and TRBJ1-2): NAGVMQNPRHLVRRRGQEARLRCSPMKGHSHVYWYRQLPEEGLKFMVYLQKENIIDESGMPKERFSAEFPKEGPSILRIQQVVRGDSAAYFCASSPKETGTNYGYTFGSGTRLTVV.

The chain employs TRBV30 and TRBJ1-1, with TRBD1 identical over 9 bases. J lost 2 bases, V lost 5 bases, and 3 bases had no gene match. Germline CDR1 GTSNPN, CDR2 SVGIG (reference sequence). The CDR3 spans 13 residues. DNA of the CDR3: TGTGCCTGGGGGGGACAGGGAAACACTGAAGCTTTCTTT. It codes for CAWGGQGNTEAFF. Using reference TRBV30 and TRBJ1-1 for the parts outside the CDR3, the full variable domain is SQTIHQWPATLVQPVGSPLSLECTVEGTSNPNLYWYRQAAGRGLQLLFYSVGIGQISSEVPQNLSASRPQDRQFILSSKKLLLSDSGFYLCAWGGQGNTEAFFGQGTRLTVV.

This sequence joins TRBV30 and TRBJ2-1, with D possibly TRBD2 on 7 matching bases. Germline CDR1 GTSNPN, CDR2 SVGIG (reference sequence). Deletions cut 4 bases from V and 2 bases from J, with 12 bases between. The CDR3 consists of 14 residues. The CDR3 region is CAWKGGGPYNEQFF. The CDR3 DNA reads as TGTGCCTGGAAAGGCGGGGGCCCCTACAATGAGCAGTTCTTC.

This clone was picked up one time. V gene TRBV30 combines with J gene TRBJ1-2, with TRBD1 matching 10 bases. Looked up from germline, CDR1 is GTSNPN and CDR2 is SVGIG (reference sequence). This CDR3 comprises 15 residues. Losses at the gene ends were 0 bases for V and 6 bases for J; bases not matched to a gene: 7. The CDR3 reads CAWSVLGTGEDGYTF. The DNA for the CDR3 is TGTGCCTGGAGTGTATTAGGGACAGGGGAAGATGGCTACACCTTC.

The chain recombines TRBV6-5 with TRBJ1-4, with D maybe TRBD1 (5 bases). The CDR3 is 15 amino acids. Germline loops: CDR1 MNHEY, CDR2 SVGAGI. The germline V and J ends were trimmed by 6 bases and 8 bases, with 19 bases remaining between them. CDR3: CASSQGAVGGEKLFF. For the CDR3, the DNA is TGTGCCAGCAGCCAGGGCGCCGTAGGTGGGGAAAAACTGTTTTTT.

The genes are TRBV15 and TRBJ2-7; no reliable D call. The germline V gene has CDR1 LNHNV and CDR2 YYDKDF (reference sequence). The CDR3 extends over 14 amino acids. V lost 0 bases and J lost 12, with 18 bases in between. CDR3 amino acids: CATSRDPLADSAYF. CDR3 DNA sequence: TGTGCCACCAGCAGAGATCCCCTTGCGGATTCGGCGTACTTC.

The V and J genes are TRBV9 and TRBJ1-1, with D hard to call. The CDR3 consists of 13 residues. Trimming left V 2 bases short and J 1 base short, with 6 bases between. CDR1 is SGDLS and CDR2 is YYNGEE in the germline V gene. CDR3: CASSVQSNTEAFF. CDR3 nucleotide sequence: TGTGCCAGCAGCGTTCAATCGAACACTGAAGCTTTCTTT.

This chain joins TRBV2 and TRBJ1-3; no firm D call. The CDR3 runs 14 residues. Deletions cut 6 bases from V and 2 bases from J, with 11 bases between. Germline V gene data show CDR1 as SNHLY and CDR2 as FYNNEI. CDR3: CASSLAETGNTIYF. CDR3 bases: TGTGCCAGCAGCCTCGCGGAGACTGGAAACACCATATATTTT.

The chain couples TRBV4-2 to TRBJ1-2; no clear D gene. The CDR3 has 16 amino acids. Trimming took 2 bases from V and 0 from J, leaving 13 bases between them. Germline values: CDR1 LGHNA, CDR2 YNFKEQ. The CDR3, as DNA: TGTGCCAGCAGCCAATCTGAGGCCGGCTCTAACTATGGCTACACCTTC. This encodes CASSQSEAGSNYGYTF.

V usage is TRBV2 and J usage is TRBJ2-4, with 9 bases identical to TRBD2. Germline V gene data show CDR1 as SNHLY and CDR2 as FYNNEI. V lost 8 bases and J lost 5; bases outside the gene matches: 13. This CDR3 comprises 16 residues. The DNA for the CDR3 is TGTGCCAGCCGCGTCGGACTAGCGTTGAGCCAAAACATTCAGTACTTC. Translating gives CASRVGLALSQNIQYF.

The chain joins TRBV18 to TRBJ1-2; tentative D call: TRBD1 (6 bases). CDR1 and CDR2 from the germline V gene are KGHSH and LQKENI. This CDR3 contains 13 residues. The V and J ends lost 4 bases and 7 bases respectively, with 13 bases between them. The CDR3 sequence is CASSLEQGRGYTF. CDR3 DNA: TGTGCCAGCTCACTCGAACAGGGCCGTGGCTACACCTTC.

The chain joins TRBV27 to TRBJ2-1, with 12 bases lining up with TRBD2. V trimming: 2 bases; J trimming: 7 bases; junction bases outside the gene matches: 12. The germline CDR1 and CDR2 sequences are MNHEY and SMNVEV (reference sequence). The length of the CDR3 is 18 residues. CDR3 nucleotide sequence: TGTGCCAGCAGTTTAATCCTAGCGGGAGGGCCGTCCCCAAATGAGCAGTTCTTC. Its protein is CASSLILAGGPSPNEQFF.

The chain employs TRBV2 and TRBJ2-7; possible D gene TRBD1, 8 bases. Germline V gene lookup returns CDR1 SNHLY and CDR2 FYNNEI. V was trimmed by 11 bases and J by 5 bases, leaving 19 bases between them. This CDR3 has 13 residues. The CDR3 sequence: CARTGRDSHEQYF. For the CDR3, the DNA is TGTGCCCGGACAGGGAGGGACAGCCACGAGCAGTACTTC. Supplemented by reference TRBV2 and TRBJ2-7, the full variable domain reads EPEVTQTPSHQVTQMGQEVILRCVPISNHLYFYWYRQILGQKVEFLVSFYNNEISEKSEIFDDQFSVERPDGSNFTLKIRSTKLEDSAMYFCARTGRDSHEQYFGPGTRLTVT.

This rearrangement joins TRBV4-2 to TRBJ2-4; the match to TRBD2 covers 9 bases. From germline, CDR1 is LGHNA and CDR2 YNFKEQ. The CDR3 has 14 residues. The trim removed 2 bases at V and 8 bases at J, leaving 4 bases unmatched. CDR3 in DNA: TGTGCCAGCAGCCAAACCGGGACTAGCCACATTCAGTACTTC. Protein product: CASSQTGTSHIQYF.

This clone showed up just a few times. This chain connects TRBV5-1 to TRBJ2-7; D might be TRBD2 (5 bases). V lost 3 bases and J 3 bases, leaving 13 bases between the germline ends. CDR3 size: 14 residues. Germline-derived CDR1 and CDR2 are SGHRS and YFSETQ. The CDR3 sequence: CASSSRTLNYEQYF. CDR3 DNA sequence: TGCGCCAGCAGCTCTAGGACTTTGAACTACGAGCAGTACTTC.

This clone was counted a few times. The chain's CDR3 is CASSPKETQYF. The CDR3 nucleotides are TGTGCCAGCAGTCCCAAAGAGACCCAGTACTTC. The chain is built from TRBV2 and TRBJ2-5; D remains ambiguous. The germline CDR1 and CDR2 sequences are SNHLY and FYNNEI. There are 11 residues in the CDR3. The V and J ends lost 5 bases and 3 bases respectively, with 4 bases between them.

This clone occurred once. The chain joins TRBV7-9 to TRBJ2-5, with 9 nucleotides matching TRBD1. Germline CDR1 SEHNR, CDR2 FQNEAQ (reference sequence). Unmatched junction bases numbered 8, after V lost 5 bases and J lost 1 base. This CDR3 is 16 amino acids long. Written as DNA, the CDR3 is TGTGCCAGCAGCCAGGGACAGGGAATTGGCCAAGAGACCCAGTACTTC. Translating it yields CASSQGQGIGQETQYF.

The V gene is TRBV5-6, the J gene TRBJ2-7; no clear D gene. Germline CDR1 and CDR2: SGHDT and YYEEEE. The CDR3 is 13 amino acids. The V end lost 1 base, the J end lost 5 bases, and 10 bases lay between the germline ends. The CDR3 protein is CASSLFRFHEQYF. The CDR3 region has the DNA TGTGCCAGCAGCTTGTTCAGATTCCACGAGCAGTACTTC.

The chain carries TRBV10-3 and TRBJ2-5; 7 bases match TRBD2. Trimming took 5 bases from V and 2 from J; bases not matched to a gene: 5. This CDR3 has 14 residues. Germline V CDR1 and CDR2: ENHRY, SYGVKD. The CDR3 nucleotides are TGTGCCATCAGTCATAGCGGGCGGCAAGAGACCCAGTACTTC. The encoded protein is CAISHSGRQETQYF.

The chain employs TRBV27 and TRBJ2-5, with D possibly TRBD1 on 5 matching bases. This CDR3 comprises 11 residues. The germline V gene has CDR1 MNHEY and CDR2 SMNVEV (reference sequence). The V gene lost 3 bases and the J gene lost 11 bases, with 10 bases spanning the gap. The CDR3 DNA follows: TGTGCCAGCAGTTTTACAGGAGAGCAGTACTTC. Protein sequence: CASSFTGEQYF.

This clone was observed once. The chain couples TRBV28 to TRBJ2-7; 13 bases are shared with TRBD2. The CDR3 sequence is 15 residues long. Trimming at V came to 2 bases and at J to 5 bases, leaving 3 bases not matched to a gene. Germline V gene lookup returns CDR1 MDHEN and CDR2 SYDVKM. CDR3 sequence: CASSLRGLAGDEQYF. Written as DNA, the CDR3 is TGTGCCAGCAGTTTACGCGGACTAGCGGGAGACGAGCAGTACTTC. Together with reference TRBV28 and TRBJ2-7, the CDR3 gives the full variable domain: DVKVTQSSRYLVKRTGEKVFLECVQDMDHENMFWYRQDPGLGLRLIYFSYDVKMKEKGDIPEGYSVSREKKERFSLILESASTNQTSMYLCASSLRGLAGDEQYFGPGTRLTVT.

This clone was seen once. The chain joins TRBV30 to TRBJ2-3; maybe TRBD1 (6 bases). Germline CDR1 reads GTSNPN; CDR2 reads SVGIG (reference sequence). This CDR3 spans 11 amino acids. Trimming took off 2 bases at V and 6 bases at J, with 6 bases between the two ends. CDR3 sequence (DNA): TGTGCCTGGAGTCAGGGGGATACGCAGTATTTT. This gives the protein CAWSQGDTQYF.

In DNA form, the CDR3 reads TGCAGCGTTGAAGACCCGGATTCTGGACAGGATGGCGATGGCTACACCTTC. It specifies CSVEDPDSGQDGDGYTF. V gene TRBV29-1 combines with J gene TRBJ1-2; 7 bases align to TRBD1. The CDR3 covers 17 residues. With V trimmed by 0 bases and J by 6 bases, 16 bases remained unmatched. Germline V gives CDR1 SQVTM, CDR2 ANQGSEA.

The chain recombines TRBV5-6 with TRBJ2-2; perhaps TRBD2 as D (6 bases). The CDR3 has 17 amino acids. V lost 5 bases and J lost 2, with 19 bases in between. The germline V gene encodes CDR1 SGHDT and CDR2 YYEEEE. The CDR3 spells CASSWAPAGRNTGELFF. In DNA form, the CDR3 reads TGTGCCAGCAGTTGGGCTCCGGCGGGGCGTAACACCGGGGAGCTGTTTTTT.

CDR3 in amino acids: CASSVYRGYEQYF. DNA for the CDR3: TGTGCCAGCAGCGTCTACAGGGGTTACGAGCAGTACTTC. The chain uses TRBV5-4 and TRBJ2-7; TRBD1 agrees at 7 bases. The CDR3 extends over 13 amino acids. J was trimmed by 4 bases and V by 4 bases; bases with no gene match: 5. Germline CDR1 reads SGHNT; CDR2 reads YYREEE (reference sequence).

The rearrangement joins TRBV18 to TRBJ2-1; possible D gene TRBD1, 5 bases. The CDR3 totals 13 residues. Germline V CDR1 and CDR2: KGHSH, LQKENI. Trimming stripped 3 bases from V and 13 bases from J, with 16 bases between. Written as DNA, the CDR3 is TGTGCCAGCTCACCTTATGACAGAGAGCATCAGTTCTTC. It encodes CASSPYDREHQFF.